Listed below are T cell receptor beta chains from one sample, sequenced in a study of spatial heterogeneity in lung cancer. TCRdb redid the calling of the 5' RACE reads with MiXCR, one entry per CDR3 protein. The data hold about 45,000 distinct CDR3 sequences, with approximately 7% observed a single time. The material sequenced was PBMCs, taken at surgery. The receptors were sampled from a female donor with early-stage non-small cell lung cancer. Both conserved end residues are part of each CDR3. The D gene is left open where the match is weak. The size of a clone is reported for some rows only, either as once, few or many, or as a class for expanded clones.

size,V,D,J,CDR3,DNA
many,TRBV12-3/TRBV12-4,NA,TRBJ2-4,CASSLAASGGIQYF,TGTGCCAGCAGTTTGGCAGCATCCGGGGGCATTCAGTACTTC
few,TRBV7-9,TRBD1,TRBJ1-4,CASSFGQGSNEKLFF,TGTGCCAGCAGCTTTGGACAGGGTAGTAATGAAAAACTGTTTTTT
few,TRBV3-1,NA,TRBJ1-2,CASDSKLGGNYGYTF,TGTGCCAGTGACAGCAAGTTAGGGGGGAACTATGGCTACACCTTC
many,TRBV28,TRBD2,TRBJ2-7,CASSLGLAGIYEQYF,TGTGCCAGCAGTCTGGGGCTAGCGGGTATCTACGAGCAGTACTTC
many,TRBV28,NA,TRBJ1-1,CASSLEAGSTEAFF,TGTGCCAGCAGTTTAGAGGCGGGGAGCACTGAAGCTTTCTTT
many,TRBV29-1,NA,TRBJ2-4,CSAGGTKNIQYF,TGCAGCGCCGGCGGTACCAAAAACATTCAGTACTTC
NA,TRBV30,NA,TRBJ2-2,CAWSVDRSGELFF,TGTGCCTGGAGTGTAGATCGGTCCGGGGAGCTGTTTTTT
many,TRBV11-2,NA,TRBJ2-3,CASSLSAGVDTQYF,TGTGCCAGCAGCTTATCGGCAGGGGTCGATACGCAGTATTTT
NA,TRBV7-2,TRBD1,TRBJ1-1,CASSLWGQTNTEAFF,TGTGCCAGCAGCCTGTGGGGACAGACGAACACTGAAGCTTTCTTT
few,TRBV20-1,TRBD2,TRBJ2-1,CSASLGLAGGHSYNEQFF,TGCAGTGCTAGTTTAGGACTAGCGGGGGGCCACTCCTACAATGAGCAGTTCTTC
once,TRBV5-8,TRBD1,TRBJ2-7,CASSLQGVPTYEQYF,TGTGCCAGCAGCCTCCAGGGGGTCCCAACCTACGAGCAGTACTTC
few,TRBV13,TRBD1,TRBJ2-3,CASSLRQGADTQYF,TGTGCCAGCAGCTTGCGCCAGGGGGCAGATACGCAGTATTTT
NA,TRBV6-5,NA,TRBJ2-5,CASSYRSSGGLGETQYF,TGTGCCAGCAGTTACAGATCCTCCGGGGGCCTAGGGGAGACCCAGTACTTC
many,TRBV6-2/TRBV6-3,NA,TRBJ1-4,CASSSGTYNEKLFF,TGTGCCAGCAGTTCCGGGACCTACAATGAAAAACTGTTTTTT
NA,TRBV29-1,NA,TRBJ1-1,CSVVYGDTEAFF,TGCAGCGTTGTATACGGGGACACTGAAGCTTTCTTT
many,TRBV6-2/TRBV6-3,NA,TRBJ2-5,CASSYDKSSLMETQYF,TGTGCCAGCAGTTACGACAAAAGTTCGCTGATGGAGACCCAGTACTTC
many,TRBV29-1,NA,TRBJ2-7,CSVSRGPISYEQYF,TGCAGCGTCTCTCGAGGCCCAATTTCCTACGAGCAGTACTTC
many,TRBV29-1,NA,TRBJ2-5,CSVEGRDTSYF,TGCAGCGTTGAAGGGCGAGACACATCGTACTTC
many,TRBV7-9,TRBD2,TRBJ2-7,CASSPSGTSGVVEQYF,TGTGCCAGCAGCCCCTCAGGGACTAGCGGGGTCGTGGAGCAGTACTTC
many,TRBV3-1,NA,TRBJ1-2,CASSPGISDMGYGYTF,TGTGCCAGCAGCCCCGGGATCTCGGATATGGGGTATGGCTACACCTTC
NA,TRBV5-1,NA,TRBJ1-5,CASSLGTPDQPQHF,TGCGCCAGCAGCTTGGGAACGCCAGATCAGCCCCAGCATTTT
NA,TRBV5-8,NA,TRBJ2-5,CASRGSETQYF,TGTGCCAGCAGGGGGTCAGAGACCCAGTACTTC
many,TRBV6-6,NA,TRBJ1-5,CASSRQPLDQPQHF,TGTGCCAGCAGTCGACAACCTCTAGATCAGCCCCAGCATTTT
many,TRBV27,NA,TRBJ2-7,CASSHQGSSYEQYF,TGTGCCAGCAGCCACCAAGGTAGCTCCTACGAGCAGTACTTC
many,TRBV18,TRBD2,TRBJ2-3,CASSPLPTSGVSTDTQYF,TGTGCCAGCTCACCCCTCCCGACTAGCGGGGTGAGCACAGATACGCAGTATTTT